This passage covers 22 T cell receptor beta chains from one sample sequenced in a study of regulatory T cells in long-lasting Graves disease. Libraries of TCR beta came from iRepertoire HTBI primers plus Arm-PCR of CDR3 regions. TCRdb fed the multiplex PCR reads into MiXCR, producing one record per CDR3 protein. The table has roughly 500,000 distinct CDR3 sequences, 20% to 25% seen once. Time point meaning: persistent/refractory GD, antithyroid drugs over 5 years with positive TRAb. From PBMCs, RNA was extracted and then used to make the TCR library. The material was peripheral blood mononuclear cells (PBMCs), obtained when the disease was refractory, from a patient treated with antithyroid drugs. Receptor source: a female donor with Graves disease.

J is TRBJ1-1 and V is TRBV19; TRBD1 matches at 9 bases. The length of the CDR3 is 16 residues. Germline values: CDR1 LNHDA, CDR2 SQIVND (reference sequence). The V gene end was trimmed by 7 bases and the J gene end by 5 bases; junction bases not matched to a gene: 14. CDR3 amino acids: CASKTSPQGAKTEAFF. The CDR3 DNA follows: TGTGCCAGTAAAACGTCCCCACAGGGGGCGAAAACTGAAGCTTTCTTT.

This clonotype was observed at least ten times. The rearrangement joins TRBV2 to TRBJ2-3, with 10 positions matching TRBD2. In germline, CDR1 is SNHLY, CDR2 FYNNEI. The CDR3 totals 16 residues. Trimming at V came to 5 bases and at J to 4 bases, leaving 9 bases not matched to a gene. The CDR3 DNA follows: TGTGCCAGCAGTCGGTCAACTAGCGGGATCGCAGATACGCAGTATTTT. It is translated as CASSRSTSGIADTQYF.

A few counts support this clonotype. V is TRBV19 and J is TRBJ1-2; D gene unclear. The CDR3 contains 12 residues. Trimming stripped 5 bases from V and 6 bases from J, with 10 bases between. In germline, CDR1 is LNHDA, CDR2 SQIVND (reference sequence). The CDR3 bases are TGTGCCAGTAGTGCCCGAAGTAATGGCTACACCTTC. Amino acids: CASSARSNGYTF.

V is TRBV12-3 or TRBV12-4 and J is TRBJ2-5; 9 positions match TRBD2. Unmatched junction bases numbered 1, after V lost 2 bases and J lost 0 bases. The CDR3 consists of 15 residues. CDR3: CASSLSGRHQETQYF. CDR3 DNA sequence: TGTGCCAGCAGTTTAAGCGGGAGGCACCAAGAGACCCAGTACTTC.

This clonotype was found a few times. The chain recombines TRBV12-3 or TRBV12-4 with TRBJ1-3; 12 nucleotides match TRBD1. The CDR3 sequence is 17 residues long. Trimming at V came to 8 bases and at J to 4 bases, leaving 12 bases not matched to a gene. The CDR3 spells CASHPGDRGRGGNTIYF. In DNA form, the CDR3 reads TGTGCCAGCCACCCCGGGGACAGGGGGCGCGGAGGAAACACCATATATTTT.

The rearrangement joins TRBV4-2 to TRBJ2-5, with a weak D call TRBD2 (6 bases). CDR3 length: 17 amino acids. Per germline, CDR1 LGHNA and CDR2 YNFKEQ. V was trimmed by 0 bases and J by 0 bases, leaving 14 bases between them. The CDR3 nucleotides are TGTGCCAGCAGCCAAGATTGGGACTTATTGTACCAAGAGACCCAGTACTTC. The encoded protein is CASSQDWDLLYQETQYF.

The chain uses TRBV27 and TRBJ2-1; 7 positions agree with TRBD2. The CDR3 has 17 residues. In germline, CDR1 is MNHEY, CDR2 SMNVEV (reference sequence). The V gene end was trimmed by 0 bases and the J gene end by 0 bases; junction bases not matched to a gene: 5. CDR3 nucleotides: TGTGCCAGCAGTTTATCCCCTAGCGGTAGCTCCTACAATGAGCAGTTCTTC. It is translated as CASSLSPSGSSYNEQFF.

Relative to its sample, this clonotype is medium-sized. The J gene is TRBJ2-7, the V gene TRBV6-2 or TRBV6-3; 9 positions match TRBD2. CDR3 length: 13 amino acids. V was clipped by 5 bases and J by 4 bases; unmatched bases: 3. CDR1 and CDR2 (germline): MNHEY, SVGEGT. CDR3 sequence: CASSGLARYEQYF. DNA for the CDR3: TGTGCCAGCAGTGGACTAGCGAGATACGAGCAGTACTTC.

The V gene is TRBV7-9, the J gene TRBJ1-4; 7 nucleotides match TRBD1. CDR3 length equals 14 residues. Losses at the gene ends were 2 bases for V and 11 bases for J; bases not matched to a gene: 8. CDR1 and CDR2 from the germline V gene are SEHNR and FQNEAQ (reference sequence). The CDR3 DNA is TGTGCCAGCAGCTTACTTGAAGGGGGCTGGAAACTGTTTTTT. This gives the protein CASSLLEGGWKLFF. Full variable domain (remainder filled in from reference TRBV7-9 and TRBJ1-4): DTGVSQNPRHKITKRGQNVTFRCDPISEHNRLYWYRQTLGQGPEFLTYFQNEAQLEKSRLLSDRFSAERPKGSFSTLEIQRTEQGDSAMYLCASSLLEGGWKLFFGSGTQLSVL.

This clonotype was seen repeatedly, ten times or more. The chain joins TRBV12-3 or TRBV12-4 to TRBJ2-6; no firm D call. This CDR3 is built from 13 residues. Trimming removed 8 bases at V and 0 bases at J, with 5 bases between. CDR3 sequence: CASCLSGANVLTF. DNA of the CDR3: TGTGCCAGCTGTCTCTCTGGGGCCAACGTCCTGACTTTC.

In this sample, this clonotype turned up many times. The chain uses TRBV5-8 and TRBJ2-4, with 8 nucleotides matching TRBD1. The V segment lost 9 bases and the J segment 0 bases; nucleotides outside the gene matches: 2. Per the germline V gene, CDR1 is SGHTS and CDR2 is YDEGEE. CDR3 length: 13 residues. CDR3 amino acids: CATRGLAKNIQYF. In DNA, the CDR3 is TGTGCCACCAGGGGGCTAGCCAAAAACATTCAGTACTTC.

V is TRBV12-3 or TRBV12-4 and J is TRBJ2-1; 12 nucleotides agree with TRBD2. After removal of 7 bases from V and 4 bases from J, the junction contained 5 bases not matched to a gene. The CDR3 spans 15 residues. DNA for the CDR3: TGTGCCAGCACCTGGACTAGCGGGGTTTACAATGAGCAGTTCTTC. It specifies CASTWTSGVYNEQFF.

This clonotype came up a few times. The J gene is TRBJ1-3, the V gene TRBV12-3 or TRBV12-4, with no clear D. V was clipped by 0 bases and J by 0 bases, with 9 bases between them. This CDR3 has 16 residues. The CDR3 region is CASSLAGRNSGNTIYF. Here the CDR3 DNA reads TGTGCCAGCAGTTTAGCTGGCAGGAACTCTGGAAACACCATATATTTT.

The gene calls are TRBV4-3 and TRBJ2-2; possibly TRBD1 for D (5 bases). Trimming removed 0 bases from V and 6 bases from J, with 14 bases in between. The germline V gene has CDR1 LGHNA and CDR2 YSLEER. The length of the CDR3 is 16 residues. The CDR3: CASSQEVGRNAGELFF. CDR3 coding DNA: TGCGCCAGCAGCCAAGAAGTGGGGCGCAACGCCGGGGAGCTGTTTTTT.

There are a few counts of this clonotype. The CDR3 region is CAWSREQEESPLHF. In DNA, the CDR3 is TGTGCCTGGAGTCGAGAACAGGAGGAGTCACCCCTCCACTTT. The chain joins TRBV30 to TRBJ1-6; D is perhaps TRBD1 (5 bases). The V gene's germline CDR1 is GTSNPN and CDR2 SVGIG (reference sequence). V lost 2 bases, J lost 10 bases, and 15 bases lay in between. This CDR3 is 14 amino acids long.

The sample holds many counts of this clonotype. CDR3 region: CATTLSGTGYDWRNTEAFF. The CDR3, as DNA: TGTGCCACCACCTTATCGGGGACAGGGTATGATTGGAGAAACACTGAAGCTTTCTTT. The rearrangement links TRBV15 to TRBJ1-1; TRBD1 matches 9 bases. V was pared by 7 bases and J by 2 bases, with 20 bases of the junction left unmatched. In germline, CDR1 is LNHNV, CDR2 YYDKDF (reference sequence). The CDR3 totals 19 residues.

This clonotype showed up many times. The V gene is TRBV12-3 or TRBV12-4, the J gene TRBJ1-1; D is perhaps TRBD1 (6 bases). This CDR3 spans 15 amino acids. V lost 5 bases and J lost 0, with 13 bases in between. The CDR3 spells CASSPQGIMNTEAFF. The DNA of the CDR3 is TGTGCCAGCAGTCCCCAGGGGATAATGAACACTGAAGCTTTCTTT.

This clonotype was found many times. The CDR3 is CASSYAGQGNEKLFF. The CDR3 nucleotides are TGTGCCAGCAGTTACGCAGGACAGGGTAATGAAAAACTGTTTTTT. This chain uses TRBV6-5 with TRBJ1-4; 8 bases fit TRBD1. With 2 bases clipped from V and 4 bases from J, the junction kept 3 bases outside the gene matches. The CDR3 has 15 residues. CDR1 and CDR2 (germline): MNHEY, SVGAGI.

The chain links TRBV5-1 to TRBJ2-2, with no clear D. Germline CDR1 is SGHRS and CDR2 is YFSETQ. Trimming stripped 3 bases from V and 0 bases from J, with 18 bases between. This CDR3 contains 18 residues. The CDR3 region is CASSYPAKDGSNTGELFF. The DNA of the CDR3 is TGCGCCAGCAGCTACCCTGCTAAGGACGGGTCGAACACCGGGGAGCTGTTTTTT.

The V and J genes are TRBV9 and TRBJ2-6; no definite D call. Trimming shortened V by 5 bases and J by 2 bases, and 14 bases separated the two germline ends. Germline lookup yields CDR1 SGDLS and CDR2 YYNGEE. CDR3 length equals 16 residues. As DNA, the CDR3 is TGTGCCAGCAGTCCCCGGGCTATGGCTGGGGCCAACGTCCTGACTTTC. It is translated as CASSPRAMAGANVLTF.

This clonotype occurred many times. The CDR3 DNA sequence: TGTGCCAGCAGCGAACAGGGACAGGTCGGAGAGACCCAGTACTTC. The encoded protein is CASSEQGQVGETQYF. This chain joins TRBV2 and TRBJ2-5; the match to TRBD1 covers 8 bases. The CDR3 has 15 residues. The germline V gene encodes CDR1 SNHLY and CDR2 FYNNEI. With V trimmed by 6 bases and J by 4 bases, 10 bases remained unmatched.

Of note for this clonotype: The junction differs from germline at one of its ends, possibly a read error. The CDR3 protein is CASSLRSSYSSPLHF. The CDR3 coding sequence is TGTGCCAGCAGCTTGCGGAGCTCCTATAGTTCACCCCTCCACTTT. This chain connects TRBV7-2 to TRBJ1-6; no definite D call. The CDR3 length is 15 residues. From germline, CDR1 is SGHTA and CDR2 FQGNSA.